These 10 T cell receptor beta chains were all obtained from the same sample, sequenced in a study of blood T cell repertoires in COVID-19. The data were produced by immunoSEQ multiplex PCR, yet TCRdb's version contains in-frame clones alone and is incomplete. The repertoire holds fewer than 350,000 clones, with less than 90% as singletons. The sample comprised peripheral blood. Every receptor here comes from a woman younger than 45 with COVID-19, enrolled during active disease.

This clone was seen only once. The V call is TRBV3-1 (or the pseudogene TRBV3-2), the J call TRBJ2-1; a possible D gene is TRBD2 (6 bases). The CDR3 extends over 16 amino acids. Trimming removed 2 bases at V and 9 bases at J, with 20 bases between. The germline gives CDR1 LGHDT, CDR2 YNNKEL (reference sequence). CDR3 loop: CASSQSLIAGSGEQFF. CDR3 bases: TGTGCCAGCAGCCAATCTTTGATTGCGGGATCCGGTGAGCAGTTCTTC.

The chain has TRBV4-1 and TRBJ2-1; 10 bases are shared with TRBD2. Germline V gives CDR1 MGHRA, CDR2 YSYEKL. The CDR3 is made up of 16 amino acids. With V trimmed by 4 bases and J by 1 base, 4 bases remained unmatched. As DNA, the CDR3 is TGCGCCAGCAGCCCGCTAGCGGGGGCGTCCTACAATGAGCAGTTCTTC. It encodes CASSPLAGASYNEQFF.

The V gene is TRBV7-9, the J gene TRBJ2-1; TRBD2 agrees at 8 bases. V trimming: 5 bases; J trimming: 10 bases; junction bases outside the gene matches: 7. The CDR3 sequence is 13 residues long. In germline, CDR1 is SEHNR, CDR2 FQNEAQ (reference sequence). The CDR3 DNA reads as TGTGCCAGCAGCCCGCGGGGGGAGGGGGAGCAGTTCTTC. Translated, it gives CASSPRGEGEQFF.

The chain carries TRBV5-5 and TRBJ2-5; TRBD2 matches at 8 bases. Germline-derived CDR1 and CDR2 are SGHKS and YYEKEE (reference sequence). The CDR3 spans 16 residues. V lost 0 bases, J lost 4 bases, and 8 bases stayed unmatched. The CDR3 spells CASSLGPAGVLETQYF. CDR3 bases: TGTGCCAGCAGCTTGGGGCCAGCGGGGGTTTTAGAGACCCAGTACTTC. Supplemented by reference TRBV5-5 and TRBJ2-5, the full variable domain reads DAGVTQSPTHLIKTRGQQVTLRCSPISGHKSVSWYQQVLGQGPQFIFQYYEKEERGRGNFPDRFSARQFPNYSSELNVNALLLGDSALYLCASSLGPAGVLETQYFGPGTRLLVL.

This chain links TRBV5-8 with TRBJ2-2, with 7 nucleotides matching TRBD1. This CDR3 is 15 amino acids long. V was pared by 4 bases and J by 6 bases, with 9 bases of the junction left unmatched. The germline V gene has CDR1 SGHTS and CDR2 YDEGEE. In nucleotides, the CDR3 is TGTGCCAGCAGCCGAAGAATGACAGGGCCCGGGGAGCTGTTTTTT. This codes for CASSRRMTGPGELFF. Based on the CDR3 plus reference TRBV5-8 and TRBJ2-2, the full variable domain is EAGVTQSPTHLIKTRGQQATLRCSPISGHTSVYWYQQALGLGLQFLLWYDEGEERNRGNFPPRFSGRQFPNYSSELNVNALELEDSALYLCASSRRMTGPGELFFGEGSRLTVL.

The chain employs TRBV11-2 and TRBJ2-5; possibly TRBD1 for D (6 bases). Trimming took off 3 bases at V and 1 base at J, with 9 bases between the two ends. The CDR3 covers 14 residues. The V gene's germline CDR1 is SGHAT and CDR2 FQNNGV. The CDR3 is CASSFSGAQETQYF. In DNA, the CDR3 is TGTGCCAGCAGCTTTTCAGGGGCCCAAGAGACCCAGTACTTC.

The V and J genes are TRBV5-1 and TRBJ1-1; possible D gene TRBD1, 6 bases. The CDR3 is made up of 13 amino acids. Looked up from germline, CDR1 is SGHRS and CDR2 is YFSETQ. Trimming left V 4 bases short and J 8 bases short, with 15 bases between. DNA for the CDR3: TGCGCCAGCAGCCCCGAGGGGGGGCCGGAAGCTTTCTTT. This sequence encodes CASSPEGGPEAFF.

This clone is deemed medium-sized. Written as DNA, the CDR3 is TGTGCCAGCAGCCCCGGACTAGCGAATTTGGAGCAGTACTTC. It codes for CASSPGLANLEQYF. This chain links TRBV11-1 with TRBJ2-7, with 9 bases fitting TRBD2. The CDR3 consists of 14 residues. Germline-derived CDR1 and CDR2 are SGHAT and FQDESV (reference sequence). The trim removed 5 bases at V and 7 bases at J, leaving 9 bases unmatched.

The CDR3 reads CASSSPTGGSYEQYF. In DNA form, the CDR3 reads TGTGCCAGCAGCTCGCCTACCGGGGGTTCCTACGAGCAGTACTTC. This chain uses TRBV5-6 with TRBJ2-7; possible D gene TRBD2, 6 bases. This CDR3 has 15 amino acids. Germline V lookup: CDR1 SGHDT, CDR2 YYEEEE. Between the trimmed V and J ends, which lost 3 bases and 1 base, there was a span of 14 bases.

The chain uses TRBV19 and TRBJ1-4; D is uncertain. There are 15 residues in the CDR3. The V gene lost 4 bases and the J gene lost 0 bases, with 9 bases spanning the gap. The germline gives CDR1 LNHDA, CDR2 SQIVND (reference sequence). The CDR3, as DNA: TGTGCCAGTAGTACACAGCCCACAACTAATGAAAAACTGTTTTTT. Translated, it gives CASSTQPTTNEKLFF.